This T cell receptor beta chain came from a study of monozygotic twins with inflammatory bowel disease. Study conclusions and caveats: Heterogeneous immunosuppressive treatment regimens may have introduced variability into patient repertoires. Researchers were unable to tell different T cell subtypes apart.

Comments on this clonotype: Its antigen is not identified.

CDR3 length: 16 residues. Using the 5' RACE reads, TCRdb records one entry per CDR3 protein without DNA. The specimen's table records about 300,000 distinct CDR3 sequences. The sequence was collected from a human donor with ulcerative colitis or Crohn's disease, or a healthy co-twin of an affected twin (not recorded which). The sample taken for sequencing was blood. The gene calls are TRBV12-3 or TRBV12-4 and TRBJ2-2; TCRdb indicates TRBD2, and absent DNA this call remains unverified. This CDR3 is CASSSLAGEGTGELFF.